This T cell receptor (beta chain) was sequenced during a study of blood T cell repertoires in COVID-19. Clones were sequenced by immunoSEQ multiplex PCR, and TCRdb holds only the in-frame ones, with some missing. The sample has about 24,000 clones, roughly nine tenths seen once; the top ten hold approximately 19%. V was pared by 4 bases and J by 3 bases, with 8 bases of the junction left unmatched. Per the germline V gene, CDR1 is MDHEN and CDR2 is SYDVKM. The CDR3 is made up of 16 amino acids. V gene TRBV28 combines with J gene TRBJ2-1; 8 nucleotides agree with TRBD2. The material sequenced was peripheral blood. This receptor was obtained from a human donor in a cohort sampled during active COVID-19. The DNA for the CDR3 is TGTGCCAGCAGTTCCCAGAGCGGGGGAGGCTACAATGAGCAGTTCTTC. This translates into CASSSQSGGGYNEQFF.